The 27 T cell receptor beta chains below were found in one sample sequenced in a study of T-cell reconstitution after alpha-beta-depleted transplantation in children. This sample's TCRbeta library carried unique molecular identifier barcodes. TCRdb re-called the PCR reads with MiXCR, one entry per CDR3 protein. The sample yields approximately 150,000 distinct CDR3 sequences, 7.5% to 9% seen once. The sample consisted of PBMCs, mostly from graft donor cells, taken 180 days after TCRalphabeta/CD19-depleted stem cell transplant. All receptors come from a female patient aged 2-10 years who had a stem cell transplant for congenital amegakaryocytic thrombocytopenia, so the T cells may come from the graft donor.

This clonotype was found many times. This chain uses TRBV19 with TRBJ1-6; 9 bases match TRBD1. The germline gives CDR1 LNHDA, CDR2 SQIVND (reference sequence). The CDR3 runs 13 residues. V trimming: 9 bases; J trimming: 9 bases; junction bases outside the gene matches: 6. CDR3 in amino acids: CASSRQGVSPLHF. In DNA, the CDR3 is TGTGCCAGCAGCCGACAGGGGGTTTCACCCCTCCACTTT.

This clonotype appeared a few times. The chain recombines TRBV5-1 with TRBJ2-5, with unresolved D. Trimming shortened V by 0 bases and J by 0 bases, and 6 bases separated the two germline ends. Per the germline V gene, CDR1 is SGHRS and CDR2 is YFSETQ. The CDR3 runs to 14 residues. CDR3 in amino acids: CASSLAAYQETQYF. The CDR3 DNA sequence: TGCGCCAGCAGCTTGGCCGCTTACCAAGAGACCCAGTACTTC.

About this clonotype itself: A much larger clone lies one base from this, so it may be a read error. DNA of the CDR3: TGCAGCGCAGGCGCTCACCCCAATGAGCAGTTCTTC. The encoded protein is CSAGAHPNEQFF. The chain has TRBV29-1 and TRBJ2-1, with D uncertain. Between the trimmed V and J ends, which lost 7 bases and 6 bases, there was a span of 13 bases. Germline CDR1 reads SQVTM; CDR2 reads ANQGSEA. This CDR3 is 12 amino acids long.

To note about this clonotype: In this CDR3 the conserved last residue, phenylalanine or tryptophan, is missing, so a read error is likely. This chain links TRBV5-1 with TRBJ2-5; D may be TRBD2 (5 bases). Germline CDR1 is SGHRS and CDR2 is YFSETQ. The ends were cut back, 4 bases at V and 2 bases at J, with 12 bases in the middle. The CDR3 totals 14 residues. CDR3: CASSVLVYQETQYL. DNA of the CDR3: TGCGCCAGCAGCGTACTAGTCTATCAAGAGACCCAGTACTTG.

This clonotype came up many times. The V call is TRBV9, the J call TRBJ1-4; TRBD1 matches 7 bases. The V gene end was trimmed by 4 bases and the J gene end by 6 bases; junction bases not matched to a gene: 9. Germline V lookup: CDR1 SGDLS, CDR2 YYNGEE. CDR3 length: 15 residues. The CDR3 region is CASSFGQALDEKLFF. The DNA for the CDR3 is TGTGCCAGCAGCTTTGGACAGGCCCTTGATGAAAAACTGTTTTTT.

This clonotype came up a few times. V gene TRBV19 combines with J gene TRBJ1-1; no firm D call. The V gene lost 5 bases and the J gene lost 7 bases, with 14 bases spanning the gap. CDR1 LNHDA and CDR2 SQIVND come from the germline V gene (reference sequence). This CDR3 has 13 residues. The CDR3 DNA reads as TGTGCCAGTAGTCTAGGACGGGCAGGTGAAGCTTTCTTT. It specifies CASSLGRAGEAFF.

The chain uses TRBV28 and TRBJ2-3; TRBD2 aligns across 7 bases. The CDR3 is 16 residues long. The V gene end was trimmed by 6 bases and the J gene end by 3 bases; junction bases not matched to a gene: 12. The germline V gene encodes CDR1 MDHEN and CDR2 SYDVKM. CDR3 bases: TGTGCCAGCAGCGACCATCTAGCGGATGGGACAGATACGCAGTATTTT. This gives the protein CASSDHLADGTDTQYF. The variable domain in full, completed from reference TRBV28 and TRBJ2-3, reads DVKVTQSSRYLVKRTGEKVFLECVQDMDHENMFWYRQDPGLGLRLIYFSYDVKMKEKGDIPEGYSVSREKKERFSLILESASTNQTSMYLCASSDHLADGTDTQYFGPGTRLTVL.

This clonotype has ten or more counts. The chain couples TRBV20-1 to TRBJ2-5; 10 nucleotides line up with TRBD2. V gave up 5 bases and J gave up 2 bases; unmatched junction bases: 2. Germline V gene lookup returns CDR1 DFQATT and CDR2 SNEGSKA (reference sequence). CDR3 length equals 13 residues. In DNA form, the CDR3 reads TGCAGTGCTCCAGCGGGAGGGCAAGAGACCCAGTACTTC. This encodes CSAPAGGQETQYF.

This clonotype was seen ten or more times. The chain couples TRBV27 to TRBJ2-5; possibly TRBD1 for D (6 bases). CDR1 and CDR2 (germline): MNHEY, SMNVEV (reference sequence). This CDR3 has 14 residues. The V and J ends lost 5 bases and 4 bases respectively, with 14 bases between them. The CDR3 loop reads CASSTTGSGETQYF. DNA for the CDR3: TGTGCCAGCAGTACGACAGGATCGGGAGAGACCCAGTACTTC.

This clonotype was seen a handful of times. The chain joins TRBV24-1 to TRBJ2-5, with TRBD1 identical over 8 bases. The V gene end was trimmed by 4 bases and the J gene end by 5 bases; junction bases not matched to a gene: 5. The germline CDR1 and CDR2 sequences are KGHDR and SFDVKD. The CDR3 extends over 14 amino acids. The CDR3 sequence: CATSELDREETQYF. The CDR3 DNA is TGTGCCACCAGTGAGCTGGACAGGGAGGAGACCCAGTACTTC.

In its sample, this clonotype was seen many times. For the CDR3, the DNA is TGTGCCAGCACCAACAGGGGCGGTAGAAACACCATATATTTT. It specifies CASTNRGGRNTIYF. The rearrangement joins TRBV28 to TRBJ1-3; 7 nucleotides agree with TRBD1. CDR3 size: 14 residues. The V gene's germline CDR1 is MDHEN and CDR2 SYDVKM. Trimming removed 7 bases from V and 5 bases from J; junction bases left unmatched: 8.

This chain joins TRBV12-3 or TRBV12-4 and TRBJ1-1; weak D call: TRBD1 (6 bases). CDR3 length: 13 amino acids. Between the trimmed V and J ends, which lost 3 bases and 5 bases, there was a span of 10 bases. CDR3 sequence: CASSFGGRTEAFF. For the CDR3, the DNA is TGTGCCAGCAGTTTCGGGGGGCGGACTGAAGCTTTCTTT.

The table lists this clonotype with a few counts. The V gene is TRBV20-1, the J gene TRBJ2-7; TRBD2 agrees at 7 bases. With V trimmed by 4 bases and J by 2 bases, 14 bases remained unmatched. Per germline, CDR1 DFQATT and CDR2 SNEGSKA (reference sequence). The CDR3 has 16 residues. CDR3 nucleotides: TGCAGTGCTATATCGGAAGGCAGGACTAGGGCCTACGAGCAGTACTTC. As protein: CSAISEGRTRAYEQYF.

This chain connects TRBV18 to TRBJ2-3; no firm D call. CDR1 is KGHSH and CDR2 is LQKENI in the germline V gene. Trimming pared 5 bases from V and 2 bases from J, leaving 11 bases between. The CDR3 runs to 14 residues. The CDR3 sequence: CASSAPLATDTQYF. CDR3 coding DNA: TGTGCCAGCTCAGCCCCTCTGGCCACAGATACGCAGTATTTT.

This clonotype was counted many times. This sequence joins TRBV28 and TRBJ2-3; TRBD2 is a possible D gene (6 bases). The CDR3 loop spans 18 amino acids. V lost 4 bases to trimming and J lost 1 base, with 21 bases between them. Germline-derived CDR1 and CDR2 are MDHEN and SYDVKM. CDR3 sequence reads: CASSYTSSRSSRTDTQYF. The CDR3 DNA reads TGTGCCAGCAGTTACACTAGCAGTAGGTCCTCTCGCACAGATACGCAGTATTTT. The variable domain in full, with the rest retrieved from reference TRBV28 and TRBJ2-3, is DVKVTQSSRYLVKRTGEKVFLECVQDMDHENMFWYRQDPGLGLRLIYFSYDVKMKEKGDIPEGYSVSREKKERFSLILESASTNQTSMYLCASSYTSSRSSRTDTQYFGPGTRLTVL.

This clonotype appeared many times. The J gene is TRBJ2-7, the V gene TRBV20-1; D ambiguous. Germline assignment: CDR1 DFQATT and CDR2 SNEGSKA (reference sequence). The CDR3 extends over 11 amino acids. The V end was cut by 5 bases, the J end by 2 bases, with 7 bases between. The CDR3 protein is CSALTAYEQYF. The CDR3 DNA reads TGCAGTGCTCTGACGGCCTACGAGCAGTACTTC.

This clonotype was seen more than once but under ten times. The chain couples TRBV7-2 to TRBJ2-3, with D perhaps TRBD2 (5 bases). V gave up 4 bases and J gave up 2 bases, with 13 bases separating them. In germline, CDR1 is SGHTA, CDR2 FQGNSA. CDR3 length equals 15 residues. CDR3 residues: CASSSSAADTDTQYF. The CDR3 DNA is TGTGCCAGCAGCTCGTCTGCAGCGGACACAGATACGCAGTATTTT.

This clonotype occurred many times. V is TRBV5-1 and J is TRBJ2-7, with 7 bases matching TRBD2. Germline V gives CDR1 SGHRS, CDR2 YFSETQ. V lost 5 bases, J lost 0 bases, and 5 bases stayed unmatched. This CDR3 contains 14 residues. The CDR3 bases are TGCGCCAGCAGAAGCGGGGAGCTCTCCTACGAGCAGTACTTC. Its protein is CASRSGELSYEQYF.

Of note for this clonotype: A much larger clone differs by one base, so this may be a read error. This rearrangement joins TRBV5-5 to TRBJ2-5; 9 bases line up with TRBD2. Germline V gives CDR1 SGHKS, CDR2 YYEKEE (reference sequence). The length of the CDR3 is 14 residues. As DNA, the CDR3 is TGTTCCAGCAGCTGGGGACTAGCTGAAGAGACCCAGTACTTC. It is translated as CSSSWGLAEETQYF.

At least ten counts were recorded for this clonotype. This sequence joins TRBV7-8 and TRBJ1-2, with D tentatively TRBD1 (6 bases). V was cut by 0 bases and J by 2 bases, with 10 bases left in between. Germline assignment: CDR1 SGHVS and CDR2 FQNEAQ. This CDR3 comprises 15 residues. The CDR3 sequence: CASSLAQGENYGYTF. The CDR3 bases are TGTGCCAGCAGCTTAGCACAGGGTGAGAACTATGGCTACACCTTC.

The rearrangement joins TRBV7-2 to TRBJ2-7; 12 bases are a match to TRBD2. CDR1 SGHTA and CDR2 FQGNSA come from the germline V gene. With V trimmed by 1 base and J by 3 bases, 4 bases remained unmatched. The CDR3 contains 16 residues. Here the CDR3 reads CASSLGGTSGLYEQYF. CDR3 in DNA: TGTGCCAGCAGCTTAGGAGGGACTAGCGGGCTCTACGAGCAGTACTTC.

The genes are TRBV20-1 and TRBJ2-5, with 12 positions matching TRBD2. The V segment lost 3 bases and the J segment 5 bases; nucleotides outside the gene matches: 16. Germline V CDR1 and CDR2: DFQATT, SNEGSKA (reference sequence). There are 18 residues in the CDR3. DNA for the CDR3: TGCAGTGCTAGCAAGAAACTAACTAGCGGGAGGTTAGGCGAGACCCAGTACTTC. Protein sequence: CSASKKLTSGRLGETQYF.

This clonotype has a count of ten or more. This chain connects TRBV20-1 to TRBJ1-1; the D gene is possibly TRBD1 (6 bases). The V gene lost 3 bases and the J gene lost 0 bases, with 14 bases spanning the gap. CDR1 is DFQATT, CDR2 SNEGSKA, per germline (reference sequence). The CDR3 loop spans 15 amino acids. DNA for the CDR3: TGCAGTGCTAGGGGAACGGGACACCTGAACACTGAAGCTTTCTTT. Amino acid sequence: CSARGTGHLNTEAFF.

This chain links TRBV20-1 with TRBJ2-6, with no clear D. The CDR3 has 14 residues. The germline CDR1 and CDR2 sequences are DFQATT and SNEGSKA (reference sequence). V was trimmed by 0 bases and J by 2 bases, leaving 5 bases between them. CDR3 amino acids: CSAREGTGANVLTF. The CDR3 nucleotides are TGCAGTGCTAGAGAAGGAACTGGGGCCAACGTCCTGACTTTC.

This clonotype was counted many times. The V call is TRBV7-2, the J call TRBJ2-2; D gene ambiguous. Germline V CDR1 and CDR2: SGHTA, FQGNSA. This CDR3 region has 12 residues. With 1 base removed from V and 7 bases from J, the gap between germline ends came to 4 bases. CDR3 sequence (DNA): TGTGCCAGCAGCTTAGGGGTCGGGGAGCTGTTTTTT. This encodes CASSLGVGELFF.

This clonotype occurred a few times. The CDR3 nucleotides read TGTGCCAGCAGCATCTCCGGGACTACCTACGAGCAGTACTTC. As protein: CASSISGTTYEQYF. The genes are TRBV5-5 and TRBJ2-7; TRBD2 matches at 7 bases. CDR3 length: 14 residues. V lost 4 bases, J lost 2 bases, and 6 bases stayed unmatched. CDR1 and CDR2 from the germline V gene are SGHKS and YYEKEE (reference sequence).

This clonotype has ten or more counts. CDR3 sequence: CSAQTSGSSDEQYF. Here the CDR3 DNA reads TGCAGTGCCCAAACGAGCGGGAGTTCCGACGAGCAGTACTTC. The V gene is TRBV20-1, the J gene TRBJ2-7, with 8 bases fitting TRBD2. Germline V gene lookup returns CDR1 DFQATT and CDR2 SNEGSKA (reference sequence). The CDR3 extends over 14 amino acids. J gave up 5 bases and V 6 bases, and 12 bases lay outside the gene matches.